The next 28 T cell receptor beta chains were all read from a single sample in a study of T cell responses to AZD1222 COVID-19 vaccine. Sequencing was performed with immunoSEQ multiplex PCR; in TCRdb, only in-frame clones are kept and a portion is missing. This table holds about 120,000 clones, roughly 88% found once. The sample consisted of peripheral blood, taken on day 0 of AZD1222 vaccination. Every receptor here comes from an adult in good health.

The chain links TRBV29-1 to TRBJ1-1; TRBD1 matches at 7 bases. Germline trimming cut 7 bases from V and 8 bases from J; bases unmatched to any gene: 10. From germline, CDR1 is SQVTM and CDR2 ANQGSEA. The CDR3 loop spans 12 amino acids. CDR3 nucleotide sequence: TGCAGCGGGGGAAGACAGGGTCGGGAAGCTTTCTTT. It translates to CSGGRQGREAFF.

The rearrangement uses TRBV6-2 or TRBV6-3 and TRBJ2-4; D is ambiguous. Germline V gene sequence: CDR1 MNHEY, CDR2 SVGEGT. V lost 2 bases, J lost 0 bases, and 8 bases lay in between. The CDR3 has 15 amino acids. CDR3 nucleotides: TGTGCCAGCAGTTACCCCTCCGGAGCCAAAAACATTCAGTACTTC. Its translation is CASSYPSGAKNIQYF.

This clone has just a few counts. The chain uses TRBV14 and TRBJ1-6; D possibly corresponds to TRBD1 (6 bases). CDR1 is SGHDN and CDR2 is FVKESK in the germline V gene. The CDR3 contains 13 residues. V lost 1 base and J lost 8, with 6 bases in between. Here the CDR3 reads CASSQGQDSPLHF. CDR3 nucleotides: TGTGCCAGCAGCCAAGGACAGGATTCACCCCTCCACTTT. Based on the CDR3 plus reference TRBV14 and TRBJ1-6, the full variable domain is EAGVTQFPSHSVIEKGQTVTLRCDPISGHDNLYWYRRVMGKEIKFLLHFVKESKQDESGMPNNRFLAERTGGTYSTLKVQPAELEDSGVYFCASSQGQDSPLHFGNGTRLTVT.

V is TRBV6-5 and J is TRBJ2-7; D gene unclear. Germline CDR1 reads MNHEY; CDR2 reads SVGAGI. The CDR3 covers 16 residues. Deletions cut 0 bases from V and 1 base from J, with 13 bases between. The CDR3 spells CASSYSMGRLSYEQYF. The CDR3 DNA reads as TGTGCCAGCAGTTACTCGATGGGCAGGCTATCCTACGAGCAGTACTTC.

In this sample, this clone turned up once. The rearrangement links TRBV4-3 to TRBJ2-5, with a weak D call TRBD2 (5 bases). V lost 1 base to trimming and J lost 4 bases, with 16 bases between them. Germline V gives CDR1 LGHNA, CDR2 YSLEER. This CDR3 region has 16 residues. The CDR3 sequence is CASSQGPAREGETQYF. The CDR3 DNA reads as TGCGCCAGCAGCCAAGGACCAGCCCGGGAAGGAGAGACCCAGTACTTC.

The chain recombines TRBV5-1 with TRBJ1-4; 8 nucleotides line up with TRBD1. The ends lost 4 bases at V and 2 bases at J; junction bases unmatched: 4. The CDR3 length is 15 residues. Germline assignment: CDR1 SGHRS and CDR2 YFSETQ. CDR3 DNA sequence: TGCGCCAGCAGCCGAAACAGGGGGACTAATGAAAAACTGTTTTTT. It is translated as CASSRNRGTNEKLFF.

The gene calls are TRBV5-6 and TRBJ2-7, with D possibly matching TRBD1 (7 bases). Germline CDR1 and CDR2: SGHDT and YYEEEE. This CDR3 has 12 amino acids. V was trimmed by 7 bases and J by 3 bases, leaving 11 bases between them. The DNA for the CDR3 is TGTGCCAGCTCAGGGGGGATCTACGAGCAGTACTTC. Translation gives CASSGGIYEQYF.

The V gene is TRBV15, the J gene TRBJ2-1, with 12 positions matching TRBD2. V was clipped by 1 base and J by 7 bases; unmatched bases: 5. Germline CDR1 reads LNHNV; CDR2 reads YYDKDF (reference sequence). This CDR3 has 16 residues. CDR3 DNA sequence: TGTGCCACCAGCAGAGGACTAGCGGGGGCAATGAATGAGCAGTTCTTC. This sequence encodes CATSRGLAGAMNEQFF.

This clone appeared once. The chain is built from TRBV7-2 and TRBJ1-1; no definite D call. Germline V CDR1 and CDR2: SGHTA, FQGNSA. Trimming shortened V by 6 bases and J by 4 bases, and 12 bases separated the two germline ends. The CDR3 contains 13 residues. CDR3 loop: CASRSRSSTEAFF. Written as DNA, the CDR3 is TGTGCCAGCAGATCTAGGTCCAGCACTGAAGCTTTCTTT. Combining the CDR3 with reference TRBV7-2 and TRBJ1-1 gives the whole variable domain GAGVSQSPSNKVTEKGKDVELRCDPISGHTALYWYRQSLGQGLEFLIYFQGNSAPDKSGLPSDRFSAERTGGSVSTLTIQRTQQEDSAVYLCASRSRSSTEAFFGQGTRLTVV.

This clone has just one count. The chain couples TRBV6-5 to TRBJ2-1, with 7 bases aligning to TRBD1. Germline assignment: CDR1 MNHEY and CDR2 SVGAGI. The CDR3 spans 15 residues. Trimming took 7 bases from V and 6 from J; bases not matched to a gene: 12. In DNA form, the CDR3 reads TGTGCCAGCAAGAAGGTTCAGGGGGTTTTCAATGAGCAGTTCTTC. Protein: CASKKVQGVFNEQFF.

The CDR3 sequence: CASSRPRQGTGELFF. The CDR3 nucleotides are TGTGCCAGCAGCCGCCCTCGACAGGGCACCGGGGAGCTGTTTTTT. V usage is TRBV6-5 and J usage is TRBJ2-2, with 7 bases lining up with TRBD1. The CDR3 totals 15 residues. The germline gives CDR1 MNHEY, CDR2 SVGAGI. The V gene end was trimmed by 6 bases and the J gene end by 4 bases; junction bases not matched to a gene: 8.

The chain links TRBV12-3 or TRBV12-4 to TRBJ1-5, with D uncertain. Trimming removed 5 bases at V and 8 bases at J, with 10 bases between. The CDR3 consists of 12 residues. This CDR3 reads CASSPPHEPQHF. The CDR3 nucleotides read TGTGCCAGCAGTCCCCCTCATGAGCCCCAGCATTTT.

The CDR3 coding sequence is TGCGCCAGCAGCTTGAGGACGGACACCTACGAGCAGTACTTC. Translating it yields CASSLRTDTYEQYF. V usage is TRBV5-1 and J usage is TRBJ2-7; maybe TRBD1 (5 bases). V gave up 1 base and J gave up 2 bases, with 10 bases separating them. This CDR3 spans 14 amino acids. CDR1 and CDR2 from the germline V gene are SGHRS and YFSETQ.

This chain connects TRBV6-5 to TRBJ1-1; TRBD1 matches 9 bases. Germline-derived CDR1 and CDR2 are MNHEY and SVGAGI. J gave up 7 bases and V 5 bases, and 8 bases lay outside the gene matches. The CDR3 sequence is 14 residues long. DNA for the CDR3: TGTGCCAGCAGTCGCCGACAGGGGGGTGATGAAGCTTTCTTT. Amino acid sequence: CASSRRQGGDEAFF.

This clone appeared a single time. This sequence joins TRBV12-3 or TRBV12-4 and TRBJ2-1; the D gene is possibly TRBD1 (6 bases). The CDR3 is 12 residues long. The V end lost 1 base, the J end lost 10 bases, and 8 bases lay between the germline ends. The CDR3 is CASSLVGAEQFF. In nucleotides, the CDR3 is TGTGCCAGCAGTTTAGTGGGGGCCGAGCAGTTCTTC.

The chain uses TRBV11-2 and TRBJ2-3; D tentatively reads TRBD1 or TRBD2 (6 bases each). CDR1 and CDR2 from the germline V gene are SGHAT and FQNNGV. The V and J ends lost 5 bases and 4 bases respectively, with 16 bases between them. The CDR3 contains 15 residues. The CDR3 region has the DNA TGTGCCAGCAGCCCGGTCCGGGGGCGGGCAGATACGCAGTATTTT. This encodes CASSPVRGRADTQYF.

This chain joins TRBV29-1 and TRBJ1-1; no reliable D call. V shed 7 bases and J shed 0 bases, with 18 bases lying between them. The CDR3 is 15 amino acids. The germline V gene has CDR1 SQVTM and CDR2 ANQGSEA. The CDR3 DNA reads as TGCAGCGCCGTACCCAACAGCTTATTGAACACTGAAGCTTTCTTT. Protein product: CSAVPNSLLNTEAFF.

This chain connects TRBV18 to TRBJ1-4; 7 bases are a match to TRBD1. The V and J ends lost 4 bases and 4 bases, in that order; junction bases with no gene match: 3. The germline V gene encodes CDR1 KGHSH and CDR2 LQKENI. The CDR3 is 14 residues long. This chain's CDR3 is CASSQGQYNEKLFF. CDR3 bases: TGTGCCAGCTCACAGGGACAGTATAATGAAAAACTGTTTTTT.

V is TRBV5-1 and J is TRBJ1-1; tentative D call: TRBD1 (6 bases). The CDR3 is made up of 14 amino acids. Per the germline V gene, CDR1 is SGHRS and CDR2 is YFSETQ. The V end lost 0 bases, the J end lost 6 bases, and 12 bases lay between the germline ends. Written as DNA, the CDR3 is TGCGCCAGCAGCTTGGCCAGGGGCCGGGCTGAAGCTTTCTTT. This translates into CASSLARGRAEAFF.

The chain joins TRBV11-1 to TRBJ2-7, with 10 bases aligning to TRBD2. The CDR3 is 15 amino acids. From germline, CDR1 is SGHAT and CDR2 FQDESV (reference sequence). The J segment lost 2 bases and the V segment lost 5 bases, leaving 6 bases of the junction unmatched. CDR3 in DNA: TGTGCCAGCAGCCCCGCACTAGCGGGGACCTACGAGCAGTACTTC. Its protein is CASSPALAGTYEQYF. Looking up the rest from reference TRBV11-1 and TRBJ2-7 gives the full variable domain: EAEVAQSPRYKITEKSQAVAFWCDPISGHATLYWYRQILGQGPELLVQFQDESVVDDSQLPKDRFSAERLKGVDSTLKIQPAELGDSAMYLCASSPALAGTYEQYFGPGTRLTVT.

The genes are TRBV7-2 and TRBJ1-3; 7 bases fit TRBD1. Germline assignment: CDR1 SGHTA and CDR2 FQGNSA. The CDR3 runs 15 residues. V trimming: 5 bases; J trimming: 0 bases; junction bases outside the gene matches: 4. Here the CDR3 DNA reads TGTGCCAGCAGCCGGGACAGTGCCTCTGGAAACACCATATATTTT. This gives the protein CASSRDSASGNTIYF.

The chain carries TRBV27 and TRBJ1-1, with D hard to call. The V gene lost 1 base and the J gene lost 5 bases, with 14 bases spanning the gap. Germline CDR1 reads MNHEY; CDR2 reads SMNVEV (reference sequence). The CDR3 is 15 amino acids. CDR3 amino acids: CASSLFRSVGTEAFF. CDR3 nucleotide sequence: TGTGCCAGCAGTTTATTTCGGTCCGTAGGGACTGAAGCTTTCTTT.

This chain joins TRBV5-4 and TRBJ2-1; possibly TRBD2 for D (5 bases). Germline V gene lookup returns CDR1 SGHNT and CDR2 YYREEE (reference sequence). The V and J ends lost 4 bases and 7 bases respectively, with 9 bases between them. This CDR3 comprises 12 residues. The CDR3 sequence: CASSPGRNEQFF. In DNA form, the CDR3 reads TGTGCCAGCAGCCCGGGGAGAAATGAGCAGTTCTTC.

The chain joins TRBV25-1 to TRBJ1-2; no clear D. The CDR3 extends over 12 amino acids. Germline V CDR1 and CDR2: MGHDK, SYGVNS. Between the trimmed V and J ends, which lost 4 bases and 4 bases, there was a span of 7 bases. In DNA, the CDR3 is TGTGCCAGCAGTGGGACCAGCTATGGCTACACCTTC. This encodes CASSGTSYGYTF.

The chain uses TRBV28 and TRBJ2-7, with TRBD1 matching over 7 bases. After removal of 4 bases from V and 1 base from J, the junction contained 7 bases not matched to a gene. The CDR3 runs 15 residues. CDR1 is MDHEN and CDR2 is SYDVKM in the germline V gene. DNA of the CDR3: TGTGCCAGCAGTTCGGGACAGAGCATGTCCTACGAGCAGTACTTC. Its protein product is CASSSGQSMSYEQYF.

The gene calls are TRBV24-1 and TRBJ2-3; TRBD2 might be the D (6 bases). This CDR3 has 15 amino acids. The germline CDR1 and CDR2 sequences are KGHDR and SFDVKD. The V gene lost 5 bases and the J gene lost 2 bases, with 13 bases spanning the gap. The DNA for the CDR3 is TGTGCCACCAGTGCCGGTGGAGGGGTCACAGATACGCAGTATTTT. It translates to CATSAGGGVTDTQYF.

The CDR3 reads CASSQLLFYGYTF. CDR3 sequence (DNA): TGTGCCAGCAGCCAACTCCTATTCTATGGCTACACCTTC. The chain couples TRBV14 to TRBJ1-2; D unresolved. The V end lost 2 bases, the J end lost 4 bases, and 8 bases lay between the germline ends. The CDR3 contains 13 residues. Germline V gene sequence: CDR1 SGHDN, CDR2 FVKESK.

In this sample, this clone turned up a few times. The CDR3 DNA reads TGTGCCAGTAGTACCCTTACAGGGGAAGTGGATGGCTACACCTTC. It is translated as CASSTLTGEVDGYTF. V usage is TRBV19 and J usage is TRBJ1-2; TRBD1 agrees at 7 bases. In germline, CDR1 is LNHDA, CDR2 SQIVND (reference sequence). This CDR3 is built from 15 residues. Unmatched junction bases numbered 11, after V lost 4 bases and J lost 6 bases. Together with reference TRBV19 and TRBJ1-2, the CDR3 gives the full variable domain: DGGITQSPKYLFRKEGQNVTLSCEQNLNHDAMYWYRQDPGQGLRLIYYSQIVNDFQKGDIAEGYSVSREKKESFPLTVTSAQKNPTAFYLCASSTLTGEVDGYTFGSGTRLTVV.